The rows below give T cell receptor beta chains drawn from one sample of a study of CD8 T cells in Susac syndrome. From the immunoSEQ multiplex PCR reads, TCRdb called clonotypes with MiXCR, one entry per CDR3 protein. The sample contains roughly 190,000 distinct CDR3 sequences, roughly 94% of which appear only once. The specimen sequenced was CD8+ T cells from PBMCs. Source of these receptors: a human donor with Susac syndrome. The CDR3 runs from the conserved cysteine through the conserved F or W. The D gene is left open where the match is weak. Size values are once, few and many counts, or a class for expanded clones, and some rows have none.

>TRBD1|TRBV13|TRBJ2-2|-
CASRAGTGDTGELFF
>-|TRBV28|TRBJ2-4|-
CASSSTLRTGIDQNIQYF
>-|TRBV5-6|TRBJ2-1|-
CASSADSDYNEQFF
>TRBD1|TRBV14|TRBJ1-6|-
CASSQVDRENSPLHF
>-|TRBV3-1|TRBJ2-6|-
CASSQRPNSGANVLTF
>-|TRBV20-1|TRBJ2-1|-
CSARDGYNEQFF
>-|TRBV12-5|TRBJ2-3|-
CASGVAEYSDTQYF
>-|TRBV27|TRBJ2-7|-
CASSPSQGWPYEQYF
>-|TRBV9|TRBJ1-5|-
CASSVTSNQPQHF
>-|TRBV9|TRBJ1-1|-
CASSVGGPTEAFF
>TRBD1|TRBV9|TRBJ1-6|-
CASSGTGGDSPLHF
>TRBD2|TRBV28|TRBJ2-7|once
CASTGLAPAYEQYF
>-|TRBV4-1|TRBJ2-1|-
CASSPGSSPLYNEQFF
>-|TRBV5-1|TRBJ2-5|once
CASSTGRLETQYF
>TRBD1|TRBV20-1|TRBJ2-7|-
CSAKDRGRENDDEQYF
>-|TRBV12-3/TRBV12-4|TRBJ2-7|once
CASSFGGPSYEQYF
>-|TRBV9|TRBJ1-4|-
CASSPLQGMPEKLFF
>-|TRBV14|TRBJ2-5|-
CASSQVGRIETQYF
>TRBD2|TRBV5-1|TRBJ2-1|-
CASSLELLAGQHKGEQFF
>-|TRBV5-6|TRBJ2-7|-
CASSFRQASYEQYF
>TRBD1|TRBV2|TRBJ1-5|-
CASRLTGGNQPQHF
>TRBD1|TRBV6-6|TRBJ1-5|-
CASKGQEYSNQPQHF
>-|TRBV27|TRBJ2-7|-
CASSLSGGLATYEQYF
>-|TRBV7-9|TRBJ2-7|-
CASSSQVYEQYF
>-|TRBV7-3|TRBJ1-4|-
CASSLAGPTPNEKLFF
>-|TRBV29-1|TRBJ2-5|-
CSVRRTSQETQYF
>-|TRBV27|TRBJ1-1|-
CASSLVSDTEAFF
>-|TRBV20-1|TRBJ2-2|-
CSARAVISGSSGELFF
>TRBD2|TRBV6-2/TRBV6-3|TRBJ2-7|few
CASSPTSGSSYEQYF
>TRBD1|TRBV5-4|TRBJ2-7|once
CASSWPTGSYEQYF
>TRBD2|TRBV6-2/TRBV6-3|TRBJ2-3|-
CASSYSSGSQTDTQYF
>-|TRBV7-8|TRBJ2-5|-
CASMRVQETQYF
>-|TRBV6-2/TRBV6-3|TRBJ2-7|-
CASSYSRFSEQYF
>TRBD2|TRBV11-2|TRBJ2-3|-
CASSLLAVDTDTQYF
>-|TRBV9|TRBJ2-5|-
CASSARQTQETQYF
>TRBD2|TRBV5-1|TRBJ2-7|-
CASRLAAYYEQYF
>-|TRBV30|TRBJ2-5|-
CAWSFTQETQYF
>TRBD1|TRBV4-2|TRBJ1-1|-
CASSRDRDEAFF
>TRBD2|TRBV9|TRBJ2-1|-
CASSVRTSALYNEQFF
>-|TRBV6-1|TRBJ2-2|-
CASSPPRDITNTGELFF
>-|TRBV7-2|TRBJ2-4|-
CASSLEASSKNIQYF
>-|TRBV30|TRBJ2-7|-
CAWSTGTGYEQYF
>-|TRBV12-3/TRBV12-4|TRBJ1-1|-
CASSLGRGAFF
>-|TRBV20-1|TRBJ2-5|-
CSARLDSSRGTQYF
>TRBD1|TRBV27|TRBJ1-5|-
CASSDRGQYQPQHF
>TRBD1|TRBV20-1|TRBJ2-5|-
CSARPRRQGPRGETQYF
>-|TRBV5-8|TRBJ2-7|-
CASSLASRQGVYEQYF
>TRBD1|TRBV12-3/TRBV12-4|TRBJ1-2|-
CASGPPGQGNYGYTF
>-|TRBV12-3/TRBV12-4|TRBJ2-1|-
CASRHPSPQANEQFF
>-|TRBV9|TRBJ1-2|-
CASRGSHTNYGYTF
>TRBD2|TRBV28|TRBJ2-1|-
CASSPRLAGVVDEQFF
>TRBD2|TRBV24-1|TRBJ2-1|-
CATSDETSGGTYNEQFF